This TCR beta chain stems from a study of T-cell reconstitution after alpha-beta-depleted transplantation in children. Notes on the study in general: The main origin of T-cell counts and diversity one year after transplant was newly produced T cells. Several patients had high TCRbeta diversity at day 60; it came from surviving recipient T cells and thymic progenitors. Reportedly, alpha-beta T cells present about two months post-transplant originated from several hundred expanded clones of graft origin.

Concerning this clonotype itself: Its antigen remains unknown.

V shed 4 bases and J 7 bases; nucleotides not matched to a gene: 4. In germline, CDR1 is DFQATT, CDR2 SNEGSKA (reference sequence). CDR3 length: 13 residues. This sample's TCRbeta library carried unique molecular identifier barcodes. One entry per CDR3 protein, called by TCRdb with MiXCR from the PCR reads. Among hundreds of thousands of distinct CDR3 sequences listed, under 15% were seen once. The starting material was PBMCs, mostly from graft donor cells, obtained 360 days after TCRalphabeta/CD19-depleted stem cell transplant. This clonotype originated in a male patient younger than 18 who had a stem cell transplant for acute myeloid leukemia, so the T cells may come from the graft donor. The rearrangement links TRBV20-1 to TRBJ1-6, with TRBD1 matching 7 bases. The CDR3 bases are TGCAGTGCTATTGGGACAGTCAATTCACCCCTCCACTTT. Translating it yields CSAIGTVNSPLHF.